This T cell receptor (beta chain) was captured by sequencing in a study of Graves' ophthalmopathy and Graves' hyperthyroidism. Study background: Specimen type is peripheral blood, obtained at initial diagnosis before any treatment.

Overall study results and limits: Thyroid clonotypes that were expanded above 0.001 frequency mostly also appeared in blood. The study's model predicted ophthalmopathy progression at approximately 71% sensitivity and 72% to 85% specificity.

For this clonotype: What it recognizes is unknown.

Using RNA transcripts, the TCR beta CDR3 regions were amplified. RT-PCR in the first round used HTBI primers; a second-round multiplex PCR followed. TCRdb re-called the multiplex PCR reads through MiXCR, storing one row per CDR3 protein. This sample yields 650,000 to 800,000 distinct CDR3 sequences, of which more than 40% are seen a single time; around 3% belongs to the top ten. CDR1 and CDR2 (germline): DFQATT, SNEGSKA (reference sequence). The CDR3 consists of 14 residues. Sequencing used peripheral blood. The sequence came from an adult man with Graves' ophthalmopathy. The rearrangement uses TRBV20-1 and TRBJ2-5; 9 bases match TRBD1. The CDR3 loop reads CSVEDRGGRQTQYF. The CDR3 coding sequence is TGCAGCGTTGAGGACAGGGGTGGCCGTCAGACCCAGTACTTC.